This T cell receptor (beta chain) was captured by sequencing in a study of control samples from healthy donors and cancer patients. Germline assignment: CDR1 PRHDT and CDR2 FYEKMQ (reference sequence). V lost 5 bases and J 7 bases, leaving 12 bases between the germline ends. The CDR3 is 13 amino acids. TCRdb keeps only in-frame clones here, not all; method: immunoSEQ multiplex PCR. The table shows 170,000 or so clones, with 80% to 95% occurring only once. J is TRBJ2-1 and V is TRBV13, with TRBD1 as a possible D gene (6 bases). Sample: blood. This sequence was found in a woman between 40 and 55 years old in good health. For the CDR3, the DNA is TGTGCCAGCAGCGCCAGGGGTCAGAATGAGCAGTTCTTC. Translating gives CASSARGQNEQFF.